The clone carrying this TCR beta chain was seen a handful of times. The data originate from a study of response to subunit inactivated influenza vaccine. MiXCR, applied by TCRdb to the RT-PCR reads, yields one record per CDR3 protein. The sample comprises about 570,000 distinct CDR3 sequences, around 11% of which are singletons, and approximately 11% rests with the top ten. The CDR3 consists of 13 residues. V shed 2 bases and J shed 8 bases, with 16 bases lying between them. The germline V gene has CDR1 GTSNPN and CDR2 SVGIG (reference sequence). The sample also formed part of further work on T cells expressing NK-cell markers. That paper notes: Synthesis of TCR beta cDNA relied on 5'RACE template switching carrying UMIs. CD3+CD56+NKG2C+, CD3+CD56+NKG2C- and CD3+CD56-NKG2C+ T cells, once sorted, supplied the TCR beta repertoires.

The TCR was taken from a man aged 50 to 60 who received an inactivated influenza vaccine. The source was PBMCs from blood, collected on the day of vaccination. The chain combines TRBV30 with TRBJ2-7; D may correspond to TRBD1 or TRBD2 (5 bases each). CDR3 in amino acids: CAWSPDSRGKQYF. The CDR3 DNA is TGTGCCTGGAGTCCCGACTCGAGGGGAAAGCAGTACTTC.